Below are 26 T cell receptor beta chains sequenced from a single sample in a study of T cells in Graves' hyperthyroidism and ophthalmopathy. RNA transcripts provided the source from which TCR beta CDR3 regions were amplified. The HTBI primer set was used in a first-round RT-PCR of the TCR CDR3. TCRdb analysed the multiplex PCR reads with MiXCR anew, one entry per CDR3 protein. This table holds 300,000 to 450,000 distinct CDR3 sequences, approximately 15% found once. Input material: blood. Receptors originate from a woman in her sixties with Graves' hyperthyroidism.

This clonotype was observed at least ten times. The V and J genes are TRBV3-1 and TRBJ2-2; D unclear. The CDR3 contains 14 residues. From germline, CDR1 is LGHDT and CDR2 YNNKEL (reference sequence). Trimming removed 0 bases at V and 7 bases at J, with 9 bases between. The CDR3 here is CASSQDLNNGELFF. The CDR3 bases are TGTGCCAGCAGCCAAGATTTGAATAACGGGGAGCTGTTTTTT. Filled out from reference TRBV3-1 and TRBJ2-2, the complete variable domain reads DTAVSQTPKYLVTQMGNDKSIKCEQNLGHDTMYWYKQDSKKFLKIMFSYNNKELIINETVPNRFSPKSPDKAHLNLHINSLELGDSAVYFCASSQDLNNGELFFGEGSRLTVL.

This clonotype has ten or more counts. This sequence joins TRBV19 and TRBJ2-2; 7 nucleotides line up with TRBD1. V lost 3 bases, J lost 5 bases, and 9 bases stayed unmatched. The CDR3 contains 16 residues. Germline V gene sequence: CDR1 LNHDA, CDR2 SQIVND (reference sequence). The CDR3 DNA reads TGTGCCAGTAGTATGTTAGGGACAGCCCGAACCGGGGAGCTGTTTTTT. This gives the protein CASSMLGTARTGELFF.

In its sample, this clonotype was seen many times. The chain carries TRBV7-9 and TRBJ2-3; D unclear. Germline CDR1 reads SEHNR; CDR2 reads FQNEAQ (reference sequence). Trimming removed 0 bases at V and 6 bases at J, with 10 bases between. The CDR3 is 14 amino acids. DNA for the CDR3: TGTGCCAGCAGCTTAGCAGACCAAAGGGATACGCAGTATTTT. This gives the protein CASSLADQRDTQYF.

This clonotype has at least ten counts. The genes are TRBV6-1 and TRBJ1-4; D is uncertain. V gave up 6 bases and J gave up 7 bases, with 15 bases separating them. This CDR3 region has 14 residues. CDR1 is MNHNS, CDR2 SASEGT, per germline. Here the CDR3 reads CASSATADGEKLFF. Here the CDR3 DNA reads TGTGCCAGCAGCGCGACGGCGGACGGTGAAAAACTGTTTTTT.

Turning to this clonotype: A much larger clone sits a single nucleotide away, making a read error possible. This chain joins TRBV5-1 and TRBJ2-2, with a possible D match to TRBD2 (5 bases). Germline values: CDR1 SGHRS, CDR2 YFSETQ. V lost 3 bases and J lost 9, with 18 bases in between. This CDR3 region has 15 residues. The CDR3, as DNA: TGCGCCAGCAGCTCCGTCGGGGTCTCGGCTAGGGAGCTGTTTTTT. It yields the protein CASSSVGVSARELFF.

There are many counts of this clonotype. The V gene is TRBV30, the J gene TRBJ2-7; TRBD1 matches at 7 bases. J lost 4 bases, V lost 2 bases, and 5 bases had no gene match. CDR1 and CDR2 from the germline V gene are GTSNPN and SVGIG (reference sequence). The length of the CDR3 is 13 residues. This chain's CDR3 is CAWSILQGYEQYF. CDR3 DNA: TGTGCCTGGAGTATCCTACAGGGGTACGAGCAGTACTTC.

Comment on this clonotype: This clone may be a read error of a much larger clone one base away. This chain links TRBV18 with TRBJ2-5, with TRBD2 matching 10 bases. CDR3 length: 17 amino acids. V gave up 2 bases and J gave up 4 bases; unmatched junction bases: 10. Germline V gives CDR1 KGHSH, CDR2 LQKENI. The CDR3 bases are TGTGCCAGCTCACCAAGGGTTACTAGCGGGGATGGAGAGACCCAGTACTTC. Amino acid sequence: CASSPRVTSGDGETQYF.

The genes are TRBV10-2 and TRBJ2-7; D uncertain. V lost 6 bases and J 3 bases, leaving 12 bases between the germline ends. This CDR3 comprises 13 residues. Germline CDR1 reads WSHSY; CDR2 reads SAAADI. The CDR3 sequence: CASRVGLDYEQYF. The CDR3, as DNA: TGCGCCAGCAGGGTGGGTCTAGACTACGAGCAGTACTTC.

This clonotype occurred many times. The chain employs TRBV24-1 and TRBJ2-1, with 8 bases lining up with TRBD2. Trimming took 5 bases from V and 7 from J; bases not matched to a gene: 9. This CDR3 has 15 residues. CDR1 is KGHDR and CDR2 is SFDVKD in the germline V gene. The CDR3: CATSAQRTSRNEQFF. CDR3 in DNA: TGTGCCACCAGTGCACAACGGACTAGCCGGAATGAGCAGTTCTTC.

This clonotype was seen repeatedly, ten times or more. The CDR3 loop reads CAWGRLGEAFF. The CDR3 DNA reads as TGTGCCTGGGGGAGGCTGGGTGAAGCTTTCTTT. The chain employs TRBV30 and TRBJ1-1, with D hard to call. This CDR3 has 11 residues. Germline V gene data show CDR1 as GTSNPN and CDR2 as SVGIG (reference sequence). Trimming cost V 5 bases and J 7 bases, with 11 bases left between them.

In its sample, this clonotype was seen many times. The gene calls are TRBV5-1 and TRBJ2-3, with D uncertain. Trimming took off 0 bases at V and 1 base at J, with 6 bases between the two ends. Looked up from germline, CDR1 is SGHRS and CDR2 is YFSETQ. This CDR3 contains 14 residues. The CDR3 loop reads CASSLDIRTDTQYF. The CDR3 DNA is TGCGCCAGCAGCTTGGACATTCGCACAGATACGCAGTATTTT.

This clonotype appeared many times. The chain combines TRBV9 with TRBJ2-3, with unresolved D. This CDR3 has 12 amino acids. Germline CDR1 SGDLS, CDR2 YYNGEE. The V end was cut by 4 bases, the J end by 6 bases, with 9 bases between. The CDR3: CASSPASDTQYF. CDR3 DNA: TGTGCCAGCAGCCCCGCGTCGGATACGCAGTATTTT.

This clonotype was observed at least ten times. The V gene is TRBV7-8, the J gene TRBJ1-5, with D possibly matching TRBD1 (5 bases). Deletions cut 5 bases from V and 7 bases from J, with 21 bases between. Germline CDR1 is SGHVS and CDR2 is FQNEAQ. This CDR3 has 16 residues. Here the CDR3 reads CASSLQSRRVGQPQHF. The CDR3 coding sequence is TGTGCCAGCAGCCTGCAGAGCCGCAGGGTGGGGCAGCCCCAGCATTTT.

This clonotype was seen repeatedly, ten times or more. The V call is TRBV28, the J call TRBJ2-3, with 7 bases aligning to TRBD2. The CDR3 is 21 amino acids. Germline loops: CDR1 MDHEN, CDR2 SYDVKM. The ends lost 1 base at V and 4 bases at J; junction bases unmatched: 23. The CDR3 region is CASSLYSPTRLFAGVSDTQYF. In nucleotides, the CDR3 is TGTGCCAGCAGTTTATATTCCCCCACTCGTCTATTTGCGGGAGTTTCAGATACGCAGTATTTT. Filled out from reference TRBV28 and TRBJ2-3, the complete variable domain reads DVKVTQSSRYLVKRTGEKVFLECVQDMDHENMFWYRQDPGLGLRLIYFSYDVKMKEKGDIPEGYSVSREKKERFSLILESASTNQTSMYLCASSLYSPTRLFAGVSDTQYFGPGTRLTVL.

This clonotype has a count of ten or more. This rearrangement joins TRBV11-3 to TRBJ1-1, with TRBD1 identical over 9 bases. The V and J ends lost 0 bases and 4 bases, in that order; junction bases with no gene match: 6. The CDR3 runs 16 residues. Germline CDR1 reads SGHNT; CDR2 reads YENEEA. The CDR3 sequence is CASSLEQGAIGTEAFF. The CDR3 DNA reads TGTGCCAGCAGCTTAGAACAGGGGGCAATCGGCACTGAAGCTTTCTTT.

This clonotype was recorded a few times. The chain combines TRBV5-6 with TRBJ2-2; 8 bases fit TRBD1. The germline V gene has CDR1 SGHDT and CDR2 YYEEEE. The V gene end was trimmed by 6 bases and the J gene end by 7 bases; junction bases not matched to a gene: 8. The length of the CDR3 is 14 residues. For the CDR3, the DNA is TGTGCCAGCAACCTGGACAGGGCGGTCGGGGAGCTGTTTTTT. Residues: CASNLDRAVGELFF.

This clonotype was observed many times. CDR3 in amino acids: CASSTTASGANVLTF. CDR3 DNA sequence: TGTGCCAGCAGTACGACTGCCTCTGGGGCCAACGTCCTGACTTTC. The chain recombines TRBV2 with TRBJ2-6; D is unclear. The CDR3 length is 15 residues. Trimming took off 5 bases at V and 0 bases at J, with 8 bases between the two ends. The germline V gene encodes CDR1 SNHLY and CDR2 FYNNEI.

This clonotype has ten or more counts. The rearrangement joins TRBV29-1 to TRBJ1-1; TRBD1 is a possible D gene (5 bases). This CDR3 is built from 13 residues. Germline V gene sequence: CDR1 SQVTM, CDR2 ANQGSEA. V was shortened by 4 bases and J by 1 base, with 10 bases between the two germline ends. The CDR3 is CSVVLQGNTEAFF. As DNA, the CDR3 is TGCAGCGTTGTACTTCAGGGGAACACTGAAGCTTTCTTT.

This clonotype was observed at least ten times. This chain joins TRBV3-1 and TRBJ1-5, with a weak D call TRBD1 (5 bases). This CDR3 comprises 12 residues. Germline values: CDR1 LGHDT, CDR2 YNNKEL (reference sequence). V was trimmed by 8 bases and J by 7 bases, leaving 12 bases between them. CDR3 in amino acids: CASGDGGQPQHF. CDR3 bases: TGTGCCAGCGGGGACGGAGGACAGCCCCAGCATTTT.

The gene calls are TRBV24-1 and TRBJ1-1; D perhaps matches TRBD1 (5 bases). Trimming shortened V by 7 bases and J by 2 bases, and 13 bases separated the two germline ends. The CDR3 is made up of 14 amino acids. The germline gives CDR1 KGHDR, CDR2 SFDVKD. DNA for the CDR3: TGTGCCACCAGCGCCGGGACGCATAACACTGAAGCTTTCTTT. It yields the protein CATSAGTHNTEAFF.

In this sample, this clonotype turned up a few times. This chain connects TRBV7-9 to TRBJ1-1, with a weak D call TRBD1 (5 bases). This CDR3 is built from 13 residues. V dropped 1 base and J dropped 8 bases, with 11 bases sitting between them. Germline V gene data show CDR1 as SEHNR and CDR2 as FQNEAQ (reference sequence). The CDR3 DNA reads TGTGCCAGCAGCTTAGGAGGGACCCCCGAAGCTTTCTTT. Translation: CASSLGGTPEAFF.

The CDR3 protein is CASSQGSWDTEAFF. CDR3 coding DNA: TGTGCCAGCAGCCAAGGTTCCTGGGACACTGAAGCTTTCTTT. This rearrangement joins TRBV4-2 to TRBJ1-1; no definite D call. The CDR3 length is 14 residues. CDR1 and CDR2 (germline): LGHNA, YNFKEQ. V was trimmed by 1 base and J by 3 bases, leaving 9 bases between them.

At least ten counts were recorded for this clonotype. This rearrangement joins TRBV4-1 to TRBJ1-1; tentative D call: TRBD1 (5 bases). The CDR3 extends over 14 amino acids. V was pared by 1 base and J by 3 bases, with 9 bases between. CDR1 is MGHRA and CDR2 is YSYEKL in the germline V gene. This chain's CDR3 is CASSQAQGYTEAFF. CDR3 nucleotides: TGCGCCAGCAGCCAAGCCCAGGGATACACTGAAGCTTTCTTT.

This clonotype was detected ten times or more. The chain uses TRBV12-3 or TRBV12-4 and TRBJ2-7, with 8 bases lining up with TRBD2. This CDR3 has 16 residues. The trim removed 3 bases at V and 5 bases at J, leaving 12 bases unmatched. The CDR3 loop reads CASSLYRSGGVDEQYF. In nucleotides, the CDR3 is TGTGCCAGCAGTTTGTATCGGTCGGGAGGGGTAGACGAGCAGTACTTC.

This clonotype was counted a few times. This chain links TRBV27 with TRBJ2-3; D call uncertain. The CDR3 totals 11 residues. CDR1 MNHEY and CDR2 SMNVEV come from the germline V gene (reference sequence). Between the trimmed V and J ends, which lost 6 bases and 8 bases, there was a span of 9 bases. The CDR3 protein is CASRGYGTQYF. The CDR3, as DNA: TGTGCCAGCAGGGGATACGGTACGCAGTATTTT.

At least ten counts were recorded for this clonotype. This chain connects TRBV12-3 or TRBV12-4 to TRBJ2-1, with D tentatively TRBD1 or TRBD2 (5 bases each). V lost 5 bases and J 4 bases, leaving 12 bases between the germline ends. The CDR3 spans 14 residues. The CDR3 is CASSPGPQYNEQFF. For the CDR3, the DNA is TGTGCCAGCAGTCCGGGACCACAATACAATGAGCAGTTCTTC.